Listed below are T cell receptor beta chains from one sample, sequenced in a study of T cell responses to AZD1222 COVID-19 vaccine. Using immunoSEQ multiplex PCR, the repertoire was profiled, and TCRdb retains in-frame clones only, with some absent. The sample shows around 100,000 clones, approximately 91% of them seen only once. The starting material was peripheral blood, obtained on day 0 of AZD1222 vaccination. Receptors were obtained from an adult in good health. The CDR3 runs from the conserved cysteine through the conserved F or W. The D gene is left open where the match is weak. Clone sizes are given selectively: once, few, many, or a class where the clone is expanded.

CASSLPGTDTQYF	TGTGCCAGCAGTTTGCCCGGAACAGATACGCAGTATTTT	.	.	TRBV12-3/TRBV12-4	TRBJ2-3
CASSEGREGRNEQYF	TGTGCCAGCAGTGAAGGTAGGGAGGGTAGGAACGAGCAGTACTTC	TRBD2	.	TRBV6-1	TRBJ2-7
CASSSGRQTGTQETQYF	TGTGCCAGCAGCTCCGGCCGGCAAACAGGCACTCAAGAGACCCAGTACTTC	.	once	TRBV11-3	TRBJ2-5
CASNGPGWEGNQPQHF	TGTGCCAGCAACGGCCCGGGGTGGGAAGGCAATCAGCCCCAGCATTTT	.	few	TRBV2	TRBJ1-5
CASSLQSNEQFF	TGTGCCAGCAGCCTTCAAAGCAATGAGCAGTTCTTC	.	.	TRBV3-1/TRBV3-2	TRBJ2-1
CAGTGQNTDTQYF	TGTGCTGGCACGGGACAGAACACAGATACGCAGTATTTT	TRBD1	.	TRBV5-4	TRBJ2-3
CASSYTPASGSTDTQYF	TGTGCCAGCAGCTATACCCCCGCTAGCGGGAGCACAGATACGCAGTATTTT	TRBD2	.	TRBV5-5	TRBJ2-3
CASSLGAGEEKLFF	TGTGCCAGCAGCTTAGGGGCAGGGGAAGAAAAACTGTTTTTT	.	.	TRBV7-2	TRBJ1-4
CASSPTRINQPQHF	TGTGCCAGCTCACCAACCCGAATCAATCAGCCCCAGCATTTT	.	.	TRBV18	TRBJ1-5
CASSASGGALDTQYF	TGTGCCAGCAGCGCTAGCGGGGGGGCTTTAGATACGCAGTATTTT	TRBD2	.	TRBV9	TRBJ2-3
CASSLGTSAYEQYF	TGCGCCAGCAGCTTGGGGACTAGCGCGTACGAGCAGTACTTC	TRBD2	.	TRBV5-1	TRBJ2-7
CASSYSTGLASPLHF	TGTGCCAGCAGTTACTCGACAGGGCTGGCCTCACCCCTCCACTTT	TRBD1	.	TRBV6-6	TRBJ1-6
CSVEETGPLGYTF	TGCAGCGTTGAAGAGACTGGCCCCCTCGGCTACACCTTC	.	.	TRBV29-1	TRBJ1-2
CASTQGGLGYTF	TGTGCCAGCACCCAGGGGGGCCTTGGCTACACCTTC	TRBD1	.	TRBV7-9	TRBJ1-2
CAGGGSSYEQYF	TGTGCCGGCGGGGGGAGCTCCTACGAGCAGTACTTC	TRBD2	.	TRBV7-9	TRBJ2-7
CASSLDWDDTQYF	TGTGCCAGCAGCCTCGACTGGGACGATACGCAGTATTTT	.	.	TRBV9	TRBJ2-3
CASPTGDGEYSNQPQHF	TGTGCCAGCCCCACGGGGGACGGCGAATATAGCAATCAGCCCCAGCATTTT	.	.	TRBV21-1	TRBJ1-5
CASSLDTDTQYF	TGTGCCAGCAGCTTAGACACAGATACGCAGTATTTT	.	.	TRBV7-8	TRBJ2-3
CASSDSDGTGSSGYTF	TGTGCCAGCAGTGACTCGGACGGGACAGGGTCCTCTGGCTACACCTTC	TRBD1	.	TRBV6-4	TRBJ1-2
CASSSPRGSYEQYF	TGTGCCAGCAGCTCCCCTCGGGGGTCCTACGAGCAGTACTTC	.	.	TRBV11-3	TRBJ2-7
CASSRTGGDQPQHF	TGTGCCAGCTCGCGAACAGGGGGGGATCAGCCCCAGCATTTT	TRBD1	.	TRBV18	TRBJ1-5
CARSFGGCSYNSPLHF	TGTGCCAGAAGCTTTGGAGGATGCTCCTATAATTCACCCCTCCACTTT	.	.	TRBV5-3	TRBJ1-6
CASSSGGTDEKLFF	TGTGCCAGCAGCTCCGGGGGGACGGATGAAAAACTGTTTTTT	.	many	TRBV7-9	TRBJ1-4
CASSVGFARTSGRGDTQYF	TGTGCCAGCAGTGTTGGGTTCGCCCGGACTAGCGGGAGAGGAGATACGCAGTATTTT	TRBD2	.	TRBV2	TRBJ2-3
CAWIDRGNGYTF	TGTGCCTGGATCGATCGGGGGAATGGCTACACCTTC	.	.	TRBV30	TRBJ1-2
CASSLEALNSPLHF	TGTGCCAGCAGCTTAGAAGCTTTGAATTCACCCCTCCACTTT	.	.	TRBV11-2	TRBJ1-6
CASSRLAEETQYF	TGTGCCAGCAGTCGACTAGCGGAAGAGACCCAGTACTTC	TRBD2	.	TRBV12-3/TRBV12-4	TRBJ2-5
CASSPKGDTFEKLFF	TGCGCCAGCAGCCCGAAGGGCGATACGTTTGAAAAACTGTTTTTT	.	.	TRBV5-1	TRBJ1-4
CASSLDRDEQETQYF	TGTGCCAGCAGCCTGGACAGGGACGAGCAAGAGACCCAGTACTTC	TRBD1	.	TRBV3-1/TRBV3-2	TRBJ2-5
CASRGQVSNEKLFF	TGTGCCAGCAGAGGACAGGTATCTAATGAAAAACTGTTTTTT	TRBD1	.	TRBV2	TRBJ1-4
CASSTGLAVTSTDTQYF	TGCGCCAGCAGCACGGGACTAGCGGTAACTAGCACAGATACGCAGTATTTT	TRBD2	once	TRBV5-1	TRBJ2-3
CASSSYSGTPYNEQFF	TGTGCCAGCAGCTCCTATAGCGGAACCCCCTACAATGAGCAGTTCTTC	.	once	TRBV7-9	TRBJ2-1
CASFGAGGFSGSPLHF	TGTGCCAGCTTCGGTGCAGGGGGCTTCTCGGGTTCACCCCTCCACTTT	TRBD1	.	TRBV6-6	TRBJ1-6
CASSLRQGRNSGANVLTF	TGCGCCAGCAGCTTACGACAGGGTAGGAACTCTGGGGCCAACGTCCTGACTTTC	TRBD1	once	TRBV5-1	TRBJ2-6
CASSPRQSTGELFF	TGTGCCAGCAGCCCGCGACAGAGCACCGGGGAGCTGTTTTTT	.	.	TRBV11-2	TRBJ2-2
CATSDYPGSTDTQYF	TGTGCCACCAGTGATTACCCGGGATCCACAGATACGCAGTATTTT	.	.	TRBV24-1	TRBJ2-3
CASRGEGGELFF	TGTGCCAGCAGAGGGGAGGGCGGGGAGCTGTTTTTT	TRBD2	.	TRBV6-1	TRBJ2-2
CASSLRVSYEQYF	TGTGCCAGCAGCTTAAGGGTATCCTACGAGCAGTACTTC	.	once	TRBV11-2	TRBJ2-7
CASSMTINTEAFF	TGTGCCAGTAGTATGACAATAAACACTGAAGCTTTCTTT	.	.	TRBV19	TRBJ1-1
CASSTGGDGYTF	TGTGCCAGTTCCACAGGGGGGGATGGCTACACCTTC	TRBD1	few	TRBV18	TRBJ1-2
CASSSPGSTADEQYF	TGTGCCAGTAGTTCCCCCGGGTCCACGGCGGACGAGCAGTACTTC	.	.	TRBV19	TRBJ2-7
CASSSARDSYNEQFF	TGTGCCAGCAGTTCTGCCCGGGACTCCTACAATGAGCAGTTCTTC	.	.	TRBV27	TRBJ2-1
CASSLQRTPLQYF	TGTGCCAGCAGCCTCCAAAGGACCCCGCTCCAGTACTTC	.	.	TRBV3-1/TRBV3-2	TRBJ2-5
CASSVQGQGIDTQYF	TGCGCCAGCAGCGTACAGGGCCAGGGGATAGATACGCAGTATTTT	.	.	TRBV5-1	TRBJ2-3
CASSPNSGTSGEQFF	TGCGCCAGCAGCCCTAACTCCGGGACTAGCGGTGAGCAGTTCTTC	TRBD2	.	TRBV5-1	TRBJ2-1
CASSQQGRTGELFF	TGTGCCAGCAGCCAACAGGGGCGCACCGGGGAGCTGTTTTTT	.	.	TRBV3-1/TRBV3-2	TRBJ2-2
CASNPGLAGGSWSYNEQFF	TGTGCCAGTAATCCGGGACTAGCGGGAGGATCATGGTCCTACAATGAGCAGTTCTTC	TRBD2	.	TRBV19	TRBJ2-1
CASRETWMNTEAFF	TGTGCCAGTAGAGAGACCTGGATGAACACTGAAGCTTTCTTT	.	.	TRBV19	TRBJ1-1
CASSLGRLGYGYTF	TGTGCCAGCAGCTTAGGTAGGCTGGGCTATGGCTACACCTTC	.	.	TRBV7-9	TRBJ1-2
CASTQGGVNTIYF	TGTGCCAGCACTCAGGGAGGGGTGAACACCATATATTTT	.	.	TRBV28	TRBJ1-3
CASSYSPGQGSGYTF	TGTGCCAGCAGTTACTCTCCGGGACAGGGTTCTGGCTACACCTTC	TRBD1	.	TRBV6-5	TRBJ1-2
CASSVGGNSYEQYF	TGTGCCAGCAGCGTGGGCGGGAACTCCTACGAGCAGTACTTC	.	.	TRBV9	TRBJ2-7
CASSIRKGANEQFF	TGTGCCAGTAGTATAAGGAAAGGGGCCAATGAGCAGTTCTTC	.	.	TRBV19	TRBJ2-1
CASSENRNYEQYF	TGTGCCAGCAGTGAGAACAGAAACTACGAGCAGTACTTC	.	few	TRBV6-1	TRBJ2-7